This T cell receptor (beta chain) was sequenced during a study of cytomegalovirus exposure and HLA in healthy donors. Primers included in the PCR were 60 Vbeta and 13 Jbeta primers. This table comes from immunoSEQ multiplex PCR, and its TCRdb copy is limited to in-frame clones, with some not included. The table includes 150,000 or so clones, more than 65% detected once. A few counts support this clone. At the DNA level, this CDR3 is encoded by other sequences in the same sample as well. Sequencing input: PBMCs. This TCR was sampled from a young man in good health and CMV-seropositive.

The CDR3 here is CASSYQGGNTEAFF. CDR3 coding DNA: TGTGCCAGCAGTTACCAGGGTGGAAACACTGAAGCTTTCTTT. The chain is built from TRBV6-5 and TRBJ1-1; TRBD1 is a possible D gene (5 bases). From germline, CDR1 is MNHEY and CDR2 SVGAGI. The CDR3 covers 14 residues. V shed 2 bases and J shed 2 bases, with 9 bases lying between them.